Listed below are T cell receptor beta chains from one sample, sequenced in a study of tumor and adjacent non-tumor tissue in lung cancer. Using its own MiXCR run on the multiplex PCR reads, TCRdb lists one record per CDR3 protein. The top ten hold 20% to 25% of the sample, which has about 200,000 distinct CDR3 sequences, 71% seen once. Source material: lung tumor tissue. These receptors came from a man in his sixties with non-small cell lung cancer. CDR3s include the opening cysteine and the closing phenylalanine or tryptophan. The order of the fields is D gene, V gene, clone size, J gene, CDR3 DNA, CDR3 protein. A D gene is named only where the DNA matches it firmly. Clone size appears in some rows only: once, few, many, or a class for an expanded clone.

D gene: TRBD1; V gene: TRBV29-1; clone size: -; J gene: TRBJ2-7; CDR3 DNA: TGCAGCTGGGGACAGGGCCTCTACGAGCAGTACTTC; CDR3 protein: CSWGQGLYEQYF
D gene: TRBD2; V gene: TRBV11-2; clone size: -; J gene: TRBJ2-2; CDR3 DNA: TGTGCCAGCTGCCGGGAGGCGTCCGGGGAGCTGTTTTTT; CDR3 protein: CASCREASGELFF
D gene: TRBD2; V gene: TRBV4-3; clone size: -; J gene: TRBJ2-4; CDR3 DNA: TGCGCCAGCAGCCAAGATGGACTAGCGGATTCAGACAAAAACCTTCAGTACTTC; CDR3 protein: CASSQDGLADSDKNLQYF
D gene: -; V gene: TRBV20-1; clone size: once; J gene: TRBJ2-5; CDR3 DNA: TGCAGTGCTACCAGGGGCCAAGAGACCCAGTACTTC; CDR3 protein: CSATRGQETQYF
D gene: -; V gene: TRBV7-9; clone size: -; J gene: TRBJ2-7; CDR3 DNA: TGTGCCAGCAGCTTAGCGACGGGTAAGGGTCTCTACGAGCAGTACTTC; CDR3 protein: CASSLATGKGLYEQYF
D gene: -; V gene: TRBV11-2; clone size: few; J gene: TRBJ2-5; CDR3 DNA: TGTGCCAGCAGCCCTCAGGACAGCTACATAGAGAGCCAGTACTTC; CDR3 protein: CASSPQDSYIESQYF
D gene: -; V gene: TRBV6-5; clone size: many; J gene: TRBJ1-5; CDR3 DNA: TGTGCCAGCAGTACGGGCAATCAGCCCCAGCATTTT; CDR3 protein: CASSTGNQPQHF
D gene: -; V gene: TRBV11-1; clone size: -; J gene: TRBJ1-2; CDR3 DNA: TGTGCCAGCGGCATGGGGCCTCCATATGGCTGCACCTTC; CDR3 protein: CASGMGPPYGCTF
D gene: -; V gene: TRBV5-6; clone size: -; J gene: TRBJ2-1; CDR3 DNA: TGTGCCACAAGCCCCGAGGGGGGAGGCTCCTACAATAAGCAGTTCTTC; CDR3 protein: CATSPEGGGSYNKQFF
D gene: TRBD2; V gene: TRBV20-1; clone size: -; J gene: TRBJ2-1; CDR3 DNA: TGCAGTGCTAGAGATCTGATAGCGGGAGGTTATACGGATATTAATGAGCAGTTCTTC; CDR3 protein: CSARDLIAGGYTDINEQFF
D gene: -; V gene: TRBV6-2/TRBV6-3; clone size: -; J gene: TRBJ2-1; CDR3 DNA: TGTGCCAGCATATATAGAGTCGGGAGCCGGGATGAGGAGTTCTTC; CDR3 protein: CASIYRVGSRDEEFF
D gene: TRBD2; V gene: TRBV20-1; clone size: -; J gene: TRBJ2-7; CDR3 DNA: TGCAGTGCTAGAGCCAGCGGGGGGATGGCCTACGAGCAGTATTTC; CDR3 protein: CSARASGGMAYEQYF
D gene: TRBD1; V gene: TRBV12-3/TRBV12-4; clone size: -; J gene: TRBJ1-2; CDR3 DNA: TGTACCAGCAGTATGGGACAGTCTCGGGGCTATGGCTACACCTTC; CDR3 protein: CTSSMGQSRGYGYTF
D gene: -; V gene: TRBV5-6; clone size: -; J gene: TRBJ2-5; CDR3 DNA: TGTGCCAGCAGCATCGCGTTAGGTCGAGAGACCCAGTACTTC; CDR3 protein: CASSIALGRETQYF
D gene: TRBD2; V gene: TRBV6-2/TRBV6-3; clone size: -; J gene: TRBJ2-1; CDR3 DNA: TGTGCCTGCAGTTACTTTAGCGGGGCAGGGAATGAGCAGTTCTTC; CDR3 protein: CACSYFSGAGNEQFF
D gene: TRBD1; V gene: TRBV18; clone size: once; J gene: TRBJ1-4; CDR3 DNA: TGTGCCAGCTCGTCCACAGGGGGAGACCAAAAACTGTTTTTT; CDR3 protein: CASSSTGGDQKLFF
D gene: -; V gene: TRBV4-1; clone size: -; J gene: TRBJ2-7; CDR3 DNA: TGCACCAGCAGCCAAGAAGCGGGTTGGGAGCAGTACTTC; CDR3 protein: CTSSQEAGWEQYF
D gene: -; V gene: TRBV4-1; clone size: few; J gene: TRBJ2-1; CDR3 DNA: TGCGCCAGCAGCCAAGGCAGGGATCACAATGAGCAGTTCTTC; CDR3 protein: CASSQGRDHNEQFF
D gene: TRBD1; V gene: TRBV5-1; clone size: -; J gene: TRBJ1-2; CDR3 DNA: TGCGCCAGCAGCTTGATCGCAGGGGGCGAGGGCTACACCTTC; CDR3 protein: CASSLIAGGEGYTF
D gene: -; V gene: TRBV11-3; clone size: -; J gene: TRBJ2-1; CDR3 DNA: TGTGCCAGCAGCCTGATACGGGGGAGCAAGCAGTTCTTC; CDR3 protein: CASSLIRGSKQFF
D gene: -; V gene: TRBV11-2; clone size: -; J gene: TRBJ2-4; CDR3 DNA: TGTACCAACAGCTTATCAGGTGGGGACATTCAGTACTTC; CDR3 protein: CTNSLSGGDIQYF
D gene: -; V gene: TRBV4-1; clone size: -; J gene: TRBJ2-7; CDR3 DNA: TGCGCCAGCAGCCGCGGGGCCGCCTACAAGCAGTACTTC; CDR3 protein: CASSRGAAYKQYF
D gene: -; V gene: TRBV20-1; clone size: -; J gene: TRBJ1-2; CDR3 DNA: TGCAGTGCTAGAGAGGGGGGGCGCAACTATGGCTACACCTTC; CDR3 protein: CSAREGGRNYGYTF
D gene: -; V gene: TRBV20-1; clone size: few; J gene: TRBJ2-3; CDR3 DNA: TGCAGTGCTAGAGACGAGGGGGATACGCAGTATTTT; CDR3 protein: CSARDEGDTQYF
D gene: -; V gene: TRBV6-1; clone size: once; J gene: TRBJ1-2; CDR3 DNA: TGTGCCAGCAGTGAATCACACTATGACTACGCCTTC; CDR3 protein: CASSESHYDYAF
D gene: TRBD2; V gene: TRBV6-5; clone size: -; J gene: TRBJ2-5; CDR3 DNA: TGTGACTGCAGTGACACCGGGACCGCGGGGGCCCAGTACTTC; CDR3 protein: CDCSDTGTAGAQYF
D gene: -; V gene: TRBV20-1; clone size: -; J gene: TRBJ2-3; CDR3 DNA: TGCAGTGCTATAGATAGAGCGAGAAGGGGGGCTAGCACAGATACGCAGTATTTT; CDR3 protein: CSAIDRARRGASTDTQYF
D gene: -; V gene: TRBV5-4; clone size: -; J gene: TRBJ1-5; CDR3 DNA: TGTGCCAGTAGCTACAGTCCATTCGGGAATCAGAGCCAGCATTTT; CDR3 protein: CASSYSPFGNQSQHF
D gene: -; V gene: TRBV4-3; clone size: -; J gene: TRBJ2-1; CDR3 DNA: TGCGCCAGCAGCCAAAACCGGCACTATCAAAACAATGAGCAGTTCTTC; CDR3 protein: CASSQNRHYQNNEQFF
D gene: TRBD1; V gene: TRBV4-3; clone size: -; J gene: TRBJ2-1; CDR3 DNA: TGCGCCAGCAGCCAAAGCGGGACAGGGGTCCATGAGCAGTTCTTC; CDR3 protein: CASSQSGTGVHEQFF
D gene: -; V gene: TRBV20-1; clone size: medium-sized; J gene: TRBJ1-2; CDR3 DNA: TGCAGTGCTAGAGACCCTGAGGGGTATGGCTACACCTTC; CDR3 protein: CSARDPEGYGYTF
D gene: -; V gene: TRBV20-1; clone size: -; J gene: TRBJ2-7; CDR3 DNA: TGTAGTGCTATACCCGGGACCAAATCCTACGAGCAGTACTTC; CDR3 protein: CSAIPGTKSYEQYF
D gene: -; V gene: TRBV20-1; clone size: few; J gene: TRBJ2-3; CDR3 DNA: TGCAGTGCCCCAACTAGCTATCTTACAGATACGCAGTATTTT; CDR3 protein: CSAPTSYLTDTQYF
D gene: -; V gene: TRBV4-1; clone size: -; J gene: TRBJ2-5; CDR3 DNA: TGCGCCGGCAGCCCCGGGGCAGGGAGAGAGACCCAGTACTTC; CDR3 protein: CAGSPGAGRETQYF
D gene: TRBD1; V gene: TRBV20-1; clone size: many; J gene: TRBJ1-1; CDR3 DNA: TGCAGTGCTAGAGCGGGACAGGCTGAAGCTTTCTTT; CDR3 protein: CSARAGQAEAFF
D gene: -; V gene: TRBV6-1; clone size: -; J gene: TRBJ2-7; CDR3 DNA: TGTACCAGCAGATCGTTATCCTACGAGCAGTACTTC; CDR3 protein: CTSRSLSYEQYF
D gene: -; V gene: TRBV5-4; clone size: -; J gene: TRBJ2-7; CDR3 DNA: TGTGCCAGCAGCTTGTCCCTGGCAGTAGTAGGCGAGCAGTACTTC; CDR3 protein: CASSLSLAVVGEQYF
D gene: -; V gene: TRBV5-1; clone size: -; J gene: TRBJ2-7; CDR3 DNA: TGCGCCAGCAGCGAGGCTTCCTACGAGCAGTACTTC; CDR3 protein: CASSEASYEQYF
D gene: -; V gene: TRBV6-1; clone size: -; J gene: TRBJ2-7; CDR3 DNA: TGTGCCAGCGGGGTCGGTGGGCATCGGGGGCAGTACTTC; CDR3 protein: CASGVGGHRGQYF
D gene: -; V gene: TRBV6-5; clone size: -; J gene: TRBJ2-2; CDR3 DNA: TGTGCCAGCAGTTACTCAGTGGCAAACACCGGGGAGCCGTTTTTT; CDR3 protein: CASSYSVANTGEPFF
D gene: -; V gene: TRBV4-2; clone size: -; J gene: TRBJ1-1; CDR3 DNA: TGTGCCAGCAGCCAGGGGAGACAGGAAGAAGCTTTCTTT; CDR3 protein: CASSQGRQEEAFF
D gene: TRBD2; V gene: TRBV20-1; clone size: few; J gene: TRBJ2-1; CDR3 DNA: TGCAGTGCTGAGACTAGCGGGGTTCTAAACTACAATGAGCAGTTCTTC; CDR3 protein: CSAETSGVLNYNEQFF
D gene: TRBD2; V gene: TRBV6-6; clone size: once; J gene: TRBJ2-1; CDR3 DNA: TGTGCCAGCAGTTGGGGCGGGGGGACCAACAATGAGCAGTTCTTC; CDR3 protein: CASSWGGGTNNEQFF